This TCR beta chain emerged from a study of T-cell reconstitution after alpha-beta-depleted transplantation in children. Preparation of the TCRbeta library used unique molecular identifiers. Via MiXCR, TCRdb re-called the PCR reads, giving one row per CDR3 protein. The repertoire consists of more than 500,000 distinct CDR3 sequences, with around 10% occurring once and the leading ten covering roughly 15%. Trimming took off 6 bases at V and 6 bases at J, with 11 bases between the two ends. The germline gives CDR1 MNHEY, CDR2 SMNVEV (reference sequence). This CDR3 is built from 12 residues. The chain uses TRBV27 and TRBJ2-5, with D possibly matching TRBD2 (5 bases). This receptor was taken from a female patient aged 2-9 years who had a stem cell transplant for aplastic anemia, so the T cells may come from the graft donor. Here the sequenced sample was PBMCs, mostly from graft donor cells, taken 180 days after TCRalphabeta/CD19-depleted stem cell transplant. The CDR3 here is CASRSGEKTQYF. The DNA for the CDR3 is TGTGCCAGCAGATCCGGGGAAAAGACCCAGTACTTC.